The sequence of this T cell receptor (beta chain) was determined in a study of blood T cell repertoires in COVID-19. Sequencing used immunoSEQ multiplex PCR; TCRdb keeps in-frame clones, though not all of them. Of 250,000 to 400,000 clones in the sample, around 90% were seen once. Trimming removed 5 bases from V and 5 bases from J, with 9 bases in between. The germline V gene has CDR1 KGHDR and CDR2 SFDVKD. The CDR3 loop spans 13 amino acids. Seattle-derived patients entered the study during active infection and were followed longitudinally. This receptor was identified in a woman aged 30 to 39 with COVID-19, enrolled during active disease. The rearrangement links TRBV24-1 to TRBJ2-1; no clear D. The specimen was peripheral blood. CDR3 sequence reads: CATSVESNNEQFF. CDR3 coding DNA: TGTGCCACCAGTGTAGAATCGAACAATGAGCAGTTCTTC.